This is a list of T cell receptor beta chains from one sample in a study of CD8 T cells in ankylosing spondylitis. TCRdb fed the 5' RACE reads into MiXCR, producing one record per CDR3 protein. Of fewer than 400,000 distinct CDR3 sequences in the sample, 6.5% to 10% are singletons; the top ten hold less than 15%. Sequenced input: blood, either unsorted or a sorted T cell fraction (not recorded which). The receptors shown here come from a male donor with ankylosing spondylitis. CDR3s include the opening cysteine and the closing phenylalanine or tryptophan. A D gene is named only where the DNA matches it firmly. Clone sizes are given selectively: once, few, many, or a class where the clone is expanded.

j_call | clone_size | v_call | d_call | cdr3_nt | cdr3_aa
TRBJ2-7 | - | TRBV5-1 | - | TGCGCCAGCAGCTTGGGCCACCGGGACCACACCTACGAGCAGTACTTC | CASSLGHRDHTYEQYF
TRBJ2-1 | few | TRBV20-1 | - | TGCAGTGCTCCACAACTGACTCTCAATGAGCAGTTCTTC | CSAPQLTLNEQFF
TRBJ2-3 | many | TRBV2 | - | TGTGCCAGCAGTGAAGCTTGGGGAGATACGCAGTATTTT | CASSEAWGDTQYF
TRBJ2-1 | few | TRBV29-1 | TRBD2 | TGCAGCGTTCTGACTAGCGGGGGGATAAATGAGCAGTTCTTC | CSVLTSGGINEQFF
TRBJ2-5 | - | TRBV6-1 | TRBD2 | TGTGCCAGCAGGGAGGTCGGCGGGGGCCAAGAGACCCAGTACTTC | CASREVGGGQETQYF
TRBJ1-2 | - | TRBV28 | - | TGTGCCAGCAGAACTCGGACAGTCTATGGCTACACCTTC | CASRTRTVYGYTF
TRBJ1-5 | few | TRBV20-1 | - | TGCAGTGCTAGAGGGGAAGGGGTGGGCCAGCCCCAGCATTTT | CSARGEGVGQPQHF
TRBJ1-1 | few | TRBV9 | - | TGTGCCAGCAGCGTAGTTGAGGGGGTCACTGAAGCTTTCTTT | CASSVVEGVTEAFF
TRBJ2-1 | few | TRBV29-1 | TRBD2 | TGCAGCGTCCAACTAGCGGGAAGATACAATGAGCAGTTCTTC | CSVQLAGRYNEQFF
TRBJ2-1 | many | TRBV24-1 | TRBD2 | TGTGCCACTTCAGCGGGAGGGCCGAGTGAGCAGTTCTTC | CATSAGGPSEQFF
TRBJ1-5 | few | TRBV5-1 | - | TGCGCCAGCAGCTCCGGGGGTATGGAACAGCCCCAGCATTTT | CASSSGGMEQPQHF
TRBJ1-1 | many | TRBV29-1 | - | TGCAGCGTGGACAGCCGTGGGAGCTCAATGAACACTGAAGCTTTCTTT | CSVDSRGSSMNTEAFF
TRBJ2-1 | - | TRBV29-1 | TRBD2 | TGCAGCGTTGAAGATCGGGCTAGCGGGAATTACAATGAGCAGTTCTTC | CSVEDRASGNYNEQFF
TRBJ2-1 | few | TRBV7-8 | - | TGTGCCAGCAGCTTAGCGCGTAATGAGCAGTTCTTC | CASSLARNEQFF
TRBJ2-2 | few | TRBV5-1 | - | TGCGCCAGCAGCTATATTTTACAGGATGGGACCGGGGAGCTGTTTTTT | CASSYILQDGTGELFF
TRBJ2-1 | - | TRBV19 | - | TGTGCCAGTAGATACCGGGACATCGGCAACAATGAGCAGTTCTTC | CASRYRDIGNNEQFF
TRBJ2-1 | few | TRBV28 | - | TGTGCCAGCAGTTTACTGGGTACGAATGAGCAGTTCTTC | CASSLLGTNEQFF
TRBJ2-7 | - | TRBV6-2/TRBV6-3 | - | TGTGCCAGCAGTTACCAAGGACTGGGCGACGAGCAGTACTTC | CASSYQGLGDEQYF
TRBJ2-7 | few | TRBV25-1 | TRBD2 | TGTGCCAGCGCGCGACTAGCGGGAATGGGAGAGCAGTACTTC | CASARLAGMGEQYF
TRBJ2-7 | few | TRBV12-5 | - | TGTGCTAGTGGTTTACACGGGATGACCTACGAGCAGTACTTC | CASGLHGMTYEQYF
TRBJ1-1 | many | TRBV7-6 | - | TGTGCCAGCAGCTTAGGTGCCCTGTTAAACACTGAAGCTTTCTTT | CASSLGALLNTEAFF
TRBJ1-1 | - | TRBV12-3/TRBV12-4 | - | TGTGCCAGCAGCTACTTGACAGTAGGTGAAGCTTTCTTT | CASSYLTVGEAFF
TRBJ1-1 | - | TRBV7-9 | - | TGTGCCAGCAGCCCTCCGAGGGGGGGCGAAGGCACTGAAGCTTTCTTT | CASSPPRGGEGTEAFF
TRBJ2-4 | many | TRBV10-3 | - | TGTGCCATCAGTGAGTCTGTGGACGTACCGGCCAAAAACATTCAGTACTTC | CAISESVDVPAKNIQYF
TRBJ2-7 | - | TRBV4-1 | - | TGCGCCAGCAGCCAAGGAGGACAAGGTGCCTACAAGCAGTACTTC | CASSQGGQGAYKQYF
TRBJ2-7 | - | TRBV30 | - | TGTGCCTGGAGAACGATCCTCGCGGGGTCCTACGAGCAGTACTTC | CAWRTILAGSYEQYF
TRBJ2-3 | many | TRBV29-1 | TRBD2 | TGCAGCGCTCCGATAGCGGGAGGAAGCACAGATACGCAGTATTTT | CSAPIAGGSTDTQYF
TRBJ1-4 | few | TRBV5-5 | - | TGTGCCAGCAGCTTGACGGGCAGTAATGAAAAACTGTTTTTT | CASSLTGSNEKLFF
TRBJ2-5 | few | TRBV28 | TRBD1 | TGTGCCAGCCGTGATCGACAGGGGCAAGAGACCCAGTACTTC | CASRDRQGQETQYF
TRBJ1-6 | few | TRBV6-5 | - | TGTGCCAGCAGTTACTCTGGGGTTTCACCCCTCCACTTT | CASSYSGVSPLHF
TRBJ1-1 | - | TRBV15 | TRBD1 | TGTGCCACCAGCAGAGCAGGGGGGACTGAAGCTTTCTTT | CATSRAGGTEAFF
TRBJ2-7 | few | TRBV18 | TRBD1 | TGTGCCAGCTCATCTTACCGGGACAGCTCCTACGAGCAGTACTTC | CASSSYRDSSYEQYF
TRBJ2-1 | - | TRBV4-3 | - | TGCGCCAGCAGCCAAGCGACTAGTTCCTACAATGAGCAGTTCTTC | CASSQATSSYNEQFF
TRBJ2-7 | few | TRBV7-8 | TRBD2 | TGTGCCAGCAGCTTAGTCACTATAGCGGGATGGTACGAGCAGTACTTC | CASSLVTIAGWYEQYF
TRBJ2-7 | few | TRBV3-1 | - | TGTGCCAGCAGCCAGGACAGCCAGGGCGTGTTGAACTTC | CASSQDSQGVLNF
TRBJ1-3 | few | TRBV29-1 | - | TGCAGCGTTGTAAGGCAGGGTTTTGAAAACACCATATATTTT | CSVVRQGFENTIYF
TRBJ1-6 | - | TRBV20-1 | - | TGCAGTGCTACTAAGGGGAGTAATTCACCCCTCCACTTT | CSATKGSNSPLHF
TRBJ2-1 | many | TRBV12-3/TRBV12-4 | - | TGTGCCAGCAGTCCGCGACAGCTCTACAATGAGCAGTTCTTC | CASSPRQLYNEQFF
TRBJ1-5 | few | TRBV19 | TRBD1 | TGTGCCACCTCAGGGGACAGTCTGGGGCCCCAGCATTTT | CATSGDSLGPQHF
TRBJ2-7 | many | TRBV4-2 | - | TGTGCCAGCAGCCAAGATCGGCGGGGCAACTCCTACGAGCAGTACTTC | CASSQDRRGNSYEQYF
TRBJ2-1 | - | TRBV3-1 | - | TGTGCCAGCAGCACCTACTACAATGAGCAGTTCTTC | CASSTYYNEQFF
TRBJ2-7 | many | TRBV5-6 | - | TGTGCCAGCAGCTTGTCACACGAGCAGTACTTC | CASSLSHEQYF
TRBJ2-7 | - | TRBV3-1 | TRBD1 | TGTGCCAGCACTCCCCGGGACAGGGGGCAGGACGAGCAGTACTTC | CASTPRDRGQDEQYF
TRBJ2-7 | few | TRBV28 | TRBD2 | TGTGCCAGCAGGGCACTAGCGGGCTCCTACGAGCAGTACTTC | CASRALAGSYEQYF
TRBJ2-1 | - | TRBV18 | - | TGTGCCAGCTCACCGGACACTAATGAGCAGTTCTTC | CASSPDTNEQFF
TRBJ2-7 | few | TRBV7-9 | TRBD2 | TGTGCCAGCAGCTACACTAGCGGGATCGAGCAGTACTTC | CASSYTSGIEQYF
TRBJ2-7 | - | TRBV2 | TRBD2 | TGTGCCAGCAGTGCGGGCGGGAGCTTCTACGAGCAGTACTTC | CASSAGGSFYEQYF
TRBJ1-6 | many | TRBV29-1 | - | TGCAGCGTTGAAGGACTCATTAATTCACCCCTCCACTTT | CSVEGLINSPLHF
TRBJ2-1 | many | TRBV3-1 | TRBD2 | TGTGCCAGCAACCTAGCGGGAGCTGGCTACAATGAGCAGTTCTTC | CASNLAGAGYNEQFF
TRBJ2-2 | many | TRBV5-1 | - | TGCGCCAGCAGCGCTTTCAGGGCAAGGACCGGGGAGCTGTTTTTT | CASSAFRARTGELFF
TRBJ2-1 | - | TRBV6-2/TRBV6-3 | - | TGTGCCACCCGGGATCCGAAGGGGGCGGGAGGCCCGAGCTCCTACAATGAGCAGTTCTTC | CATRDPKGAGGPSSYNEQFF